This TCR beta chain is from a study of blood T cell repertoires in COVID-19. J lost 3 bases, V lost 6 bases, and 6 bases had no gene match. The CDR3 length is 15 residues. CDR1 is MRHNA, CDR2 SNTAGT, per germline. Clones were read by immunoSEQ multiplex PCR, and TCRdb kept only the in-frame ones, dropping some. The repertoire holds 200,000 to 250,000 clones, nearly 90% seen once, with about 12% in the top ten. In this sample, this clone turned up a few times. The sample was peripheral blood. The TCR was taken from a woman aged 18-29 years who had recovered from COVID-19. The gene calls are TRBV6-4 and TRBJ2-5, with 11 bases identical to TRBD2. CDR3: CASSEVAGGKETQYF. The CDR3 DNA reads as TGTGCCAGCAGCGAAGTAGCGGGAGGGAAAGAGACCCAGTACTTC.